What follows describes a single T cell receptor (beta chain). Clinical history as reported by participants underpinned cohort assignment. Cohort 3 recovered donors had two negative PCRs, clearance, or symptom resolution. Original data processing: Reference gene primer amplification in the assay estimated nucleated cell counts. Sequencing used immunoSEQ multiplex PCR; TCRdb keeps in-frame clones, though not all of them. From that table come the V and J calls and clone size; the DNA was used to work out D and trimming. The sample contains 200,000 to 250,000 clones, 82% of which appear only once. These data are taken from a study of blood T cell repertoires in COVID-19. This CDR3 has 15 residues. Germline V gives CDR1 MGHDK, CDR2 SYGVNS. Trimming stripped 3 bases from V and 9 bases from J, with 20 bases between.

Sequenced input: PBMCs or T cells enriched from blood (not recorded which). The chain couples TRBV25-1 to TRBJ2-5, with D perhaps TRBD2 (5 bases). The source of this sequence is a woman between 55 and 75 years old who had recovered from COVID-19. The DNA for the CDR3 is TGTGCCAGCAGTGACCGGAGACCCGGAGTCGGGGCCCAGTACTTC. It encodes CASSDRRPGVGAQYF.